This entry lists 10 T cell receptor beta chains sequenced from one sample in a study of metastatic and nonmetastatic thyroid tumors. Ahead of thyroid surgery, no patient had received treatment of any kind. TCRdb reprocessed the PCR reads via MiXCR. This table has some 25,000 clones, around 21% appearing once. The specimen was blood. These receptors all come from a male donor with papillary thyroid cancer or a benign thyroid nodule (not recorded which). Some clones in this sample may be carry-over from other donors' samples.

This clone was picked up a small number of times. The genes are TRBV28 and TRBJ2-2, with no clear D. Germline values: CDR1 MDHEN, CDR2 SYDVKM. Trimming left V 5 bases short and J 5 bases short, with 12 bases between. CDR3 length: 14 residues. Here the CDR3 DNA reads TGTGCCAGCAGTCTAATGTACAGAACCGGGGAGCTGTTTTTT. The encoded protein is CASSLMYRTGELFF.

The chain employs TRBV20-1 and TRBJ2-7, with TRBD2 matching 8 bases. Germline values: CDR1 DFQATT, CDR2 SNEGSKA (reference sequence). V was clipped by 8 bases and J by 2 bases; unmatched bases: 11. This CDR3 has 14 residues. The CDR3 DNA follows: TGCAGTTCGTATAGCGGGATAGGGGCCTACGAGCAGTACTTC. It specifies CSSYSGIGAYEQYF.

V is TRBV30 and J is TRBJ1-2; D not certain. Germline CDR1 GTSNPN, CDR2 SVGIG (reference sequence). V shed 0 bases and J shed 7 bases, with 12 bases lying between them. The CDR3 spans 13 residues. The DNA for the CDR3 is TGTGCCTGGAGTGTACTGGAAAGAGGTGGCTACACCTTC. Translation: CAWSVLERGGYTF.

V and J are TRBV5-1 and TRBJ1-1; TRBD1 is a possible D gene (6 bases). The germline V and J ends were trimmed by 2 bases and 4 bases, with 12 bases remaining between them. CDR1 and CDR2 (germline): SGHRS, YFSETQ. The length of the CDR3 is 14 residues. The CDR3 region has the DNA TGCGCCAGCAGCTTTCACCGGGGGGCCACTGAAGCTTTCTTT. Amino acids: CASSFHRGATEAFF.

Sample share makes this clone medium-sized (0.01 to 0.1%). The V and J genes are TRBV6-1 and TRBJ2-7; D unclear. Germline loops: CDR1 MNHNS, CDR2 SASEGT. V lost 1 base and J lost 3, with 7 bases in between. The CDR3 length is 13 residues. The CDR3 nucleotides are TGTGCCAGCAGTGAAGGCTACAGCTACGAGCAGTACTTC. Its translation is CASSEGYSYEQYF.

This clone is categorized as medium-sized. This chain connects TRBV4-1 to TRBJ2-1; D may be TRBD2 (6 bases). CDR3 size: 17 residues. Trimming pared 0 bases from V and 2 bases from J, leaving 14 bases between. In germline, CDR1 is MGHRA, CDR2 YSYEKL. CDR3 amino acids: CASSQDQRARTYNEQFF. DNA of the CDR3: TGCGCCAGCAGCCAAGACCAGCGGGCCCGGACCTACAATGAGCAGTTCTTC.

This chain uses TRBV20-1 with TRBJ2-5; 7 bases are a match to TRBD2. Looked up from germline, CDR1 is DFQATT and CDR2 is SNEGSKA (reference sequence). The CDR3 contains 13 residues. The J segment lost 5 bases and the V segment lost 8 bases, leaving 11 bases of the junction unmatched. The CDR3, as DNA: TGCAGTTCTGCCTTTCCCGGGGGGGAGACCCAGTACTTC. This gives the protein CSSAFPGGETQYF.

The sample holds many counts of this clone. A much larger clone sits a single nucleotide away, making a read error possible. J is TRBJ2-2 and V is TRBV25-1; TRBD1 might be the D (6 bases). V dropped 3 bases and J dropped 7 bases, with 15 bases sitting between them. The CDR3 runs to 15 residues. Germline V gene lookup returns CDR1 MGHDK and CDR2 SYGVNS. The CDR3 sequence: CASSDQSQGSGELFF. The CDR3 nucleotides are TGTGCCAGCAGTGATCAGTCGCAGGGGAGCGGGGAGCTGTTTTTT.

The V and J genes are TRBV7-8 and TRBJ2-7; tentatively, D is TRBD2 (5 bases). V was pared by 5 bases and J by 6 bases, with 17 bases between. The germline V gene has CDR1 SGHVS and CDR2 FQNEAQ. The CDR3 sequence is 14 residues long. CDR3 amino acids: CASSLRGAGSEQYF. The CDR3 region has the DNA TGTGCCAGCAGCCTCCGAGGTGCGGGCTCCGAGCAGTACTTC.

This clone was seen more than once but under ten times. The chain is built from TRBV6-4 and TRBJ2-2; 10 bases are a match to TRBD2. The V gene end was trimmed by 2 bases and the J gene end by 6 bases; junction bases not matched to a gene: 6. From germline, CDR1 is MRHNA and CDR2 SNTAGT. The CDR3 totals 16 residues. The CDR3 region has the DNA TGTGCCAGCAGTGACCTGTCTAGCGGGAGCCCCGGGGAGCTGTTTTTT. Protein: CASSDLSSGSPGELFF.